This T cell receptor (beta chain) originates from a study of T cell repertoires in cytomegalovirus infection (dated by TCRdb to about 2019). A note on the overall study: Donor HLA type was relevant to the analysis, as public TCR beta signatures indicated carriage of CMV infection together with the matching HLA type. The full study reports these points: The ex vivo response was dominated by HLA-C-restricted CMV-specific TCR beta clonotypes, which also provided the single most frequent clonotype in two of eight donors. Cumulative frequency of public TCR beta family members discriminated carriers of CMV infection plus the relevant HLA type in this cohort and an independent 352-donor cohort.

Taken from the germline V gene, the CDR1 and CDR2 loops are SGHVS and FNYEAQ. The CDR3 holds 14 amino acids from the cysteine to the phenylalanine. Kept here is only the CDR3 DNA, which spans 42 bases and is read in frame from base 1. V is pared back by 3 bases and J by 4 bases, with 10 bases lying between the germline termini. Of note for this clonotype: Its specific antigen is unknown. No quality values exist for individual bases; no much larger clone is one base distant.

Instrument on record: Illumina HiSeq 1500. TCRdb reanalyzed the raw reads on its own, using fastp at Q25 for trimming and MiXCR for clone calling, and kept in-frame beta chains. Rows are combined by CDR3 protein, so each entry shows the most common genes and DNA. Here the sample has just over 300,000 distinct CDR3 sequences; roughly 15% occur a single time. The top ten hold 12% of the sample. Recombination joined TRBV7-6 with TRBJ2-1; the D call could be TRBD1 or TRBD2, with each sharing 6 bases. Sample: PBMCs. This receptor was identified in a human donor in good health (CMV status not recorded). Some clones in this sample may be carry-over from other donors' samples. The CDR3 protein: CASSLRGEYNEQFF. The nucleotides are TGTGCCAGCAGCTTGAGGGGGGAATACAATGAGCAGTTCTTC.